This T cell receptor (beta chain) was sequenced for a study of cytomegalovirus exposure and HLA in healthy donors (dated by TCRdb to about 2017). Study-level background: An earlier analysis of roughly 610 of the donors reported approximately 300 Gb of sequence data and roughly 120 million unique TCR beta sequences obtained from some 170 million T cells. On average, roughly 200,000 unique TCR beta nucleotide sequences were sequenced per donor among some 430 genotyped donors of the cohort, with approximately 18% of those sequences being non-productive. An earlier analysis of several hundred of the donors applied high-throughput TCR beta sequencing to assess whether each TCR beta V gene segment acted as functional or pseudogenic. Approximately 300 gigabases of sequencing data and 70 million to 95 million unique TCR sequences made up an early release that covered 500 to 700 HLA-typed donors. Both class I and class II loci were covered by HLA typing, at four-digit resolution. The study used immunosequencing to profile the T cell repertoires of approximately 650 subjects and linked those repertoires to cytomegalovirus serostatus. To study patterns of TCR occurrence, a later analysis re-analyzed previously published TCR beta repertoires from several hundred donors and added high-resolution HLA genotyping. A handful of DR-DQ haplotypes were handled as single units for association and clustering because linkage in the cohort was strong. Every repertoire in the discovery cohort had been generated on one and the same sequencing platform. In a later genetic analysis, genome-wide SNP genotypes for about three fifths of the roughly 670 donors were used, and that subset was treated as a discovery cohort. The aim of the study was to test whether cataloging public T cell receptors could identify signatures of past pathogen exposure. Along with the roughly 700-subject first cohort, a separate validation cohort of some 130 different subjects was used. Of the approximately 370 genotyped donors, over 80% were placed in the genetic ancestry cluster associated with self-reported Caucasian donors. Donor age, sex, ethnicity and CMV serostatus were compiled together with the repertoire data. Typing coverage differed by locus: A, B, C, DRB1 and DQB1 were typed in roughly 620-630 donors, DQA1 in around 500, DPA1 in 600 to 610, and DPB1 in roughly 450. The later analysis used no new phenotypic data to find candidate immune exposures, relying instead on TCR beta sequences and their occurrence across donors. High-throughput TCR immunosequencing, statistical association of individual TCRs with disease status, and machine learning were combined to predict cytomegalovirus infection status.

Beyond this particular receptor, the publication reports: In a later analysis, 16,951 TCR beta sequences were associated with specific HLA alleles at a false discovery rate of 0.05. Most TCR sequences were seen in very few donors, while some public TCRs were found in many individuals. A later analysis found that most CMV-associated TCR beta chains appeared HLA-restricted, with HLA associations seemingly driven largely by CMV exposure. Correlated functional status among segregating V segments might reflect linkage disequilibrium, but an unknown experimental factor could not be ruled out. The sequencing pipeline was judged likely to have produced a cluster of highly shared sequence variants as a technical artifact. Assigning TCR associations to individual alleles was difficult when HLA alleles, especially DR and DQ, strongly co-occurred. CMV serostatus was the only immune exposure information available for the cohort. According to a later genetic analysis, donors in an Asian-associated ancestry cluster had fewer N-insertions in productive TCRs than the approximately 630-donor mean. Because counts were too low, about 18 rarely observed V segments, including chromosome 9 orphons, were excluded from the earlier analysis of 587 of the donors. In a later analysis, several top co-occurrence clusters were reported to appear linked to parvovirus B19, influenza, CMV and Epstein-Barr virus. The authors suggested that the approach could potentially be generalized to other disease states and immunological phenotypes. In vitro tests confirmed that a few of the cytomegalovirus-associated TCR beta chains recognize cytomegalovirus antigens. A later genetic analysis associated a missense DCLRE1C variant with V-gene and J-gene trimming of TCR beta chains, and an independent cohort replicated the association. The study listed 150 to 200 TCR beta chains as associated with cytomegalovirus. The classifier was reported to diagnose cytomegalovirus status with high specificity and sensitivity in both the original and validation cohorts. Only TCR beta chains were sequenced in this cohort, and the absence of alpha or paired-chain data limited detectable features. In a later analysis, TCR association rates were found to vary across HLA loci, with the most associated TCRs seen for DRB1 alleles and the fewest for HLA-C alleles. Because HLA typing was missing for some donors at each locus, association tests included only the typed subset. Because the 87-base-pair reads could not distinguish some IMGT-functional V segments, including TRBV6-2 and TRBV6-3, those segments were excluded. Roughly uniform sequencing depth across donors was assumed in presence/absence analyses, although this assumption may not hold. A further reported finding was that TCR beta sequences accurately predicted the HLA-A and HLA-B alleles for most subjects in the first cohort. An earlier analysis of around 540 of the donors showed that most TCR beta V segments appeared in productive rearrangements either about 87% or about 30% of the time, which broadly matched IMGT annotations. A later analysis found that HLA-associated TCR beta chains were more clonally expanded and had lower generation probabilities than equally common non-associated chains.

The cohort comprised around 700 healthy bone marrow donors. At the time of sampling, every cohort member was nominally healthy, though immune exposures that went unrecorded were likely present. The donor tested CMV seronegative and was one of the 352 seronegative cohort members. Every donor gave a peripheral blood sample, and the peripheral blood mononuclear cells from that sample were used for TCR beta sequencing. Genomic DNA extraction from the blood cell samples was performed with the Qiagen DNeasy Blood Extraction Kit. The library was obtained by the immunoSEQ multiplex PCR assay. For the multiplex PCR, a mixture combining 60 forward primers for TCR Vbeta segments and 13 reverse primers for TCR Jbeta segments was used. Amplification of the CDR3 region of rearranged TCR beta genes was performed with a multiplex PCR assay on genomic DNA. Amplified TCR beta libraries were sequenced as 87-base-pair reads on the Illumina HiSeq System. The authors processed their data as follows. A later analysis counted about 76 million unique TCR beta chains across the 700 or so repertoires, and about 10 million of these chains were shared by at least two donors. To remove PCR and sequencing errors, raw reads were error-corrected and collapsed into unique sequences using a nearest-neighbor algorithm that merged closely related sequences. To assign V, D and J gene segments, CDR3 sequences were aligned to IMGT reference sequences. For a sequence to be retained, at least a six-nucleotide match to both a V gene segment and a J gene segment was required. A rearrangement was called productive if the CDR3 had no stop codons and remained in frame with V and J, and every other rearrangement was called non-productive. Following IMGT convention, CDR3 was defined as the stretch from the second conserved V-encoded cysteine to the conserved J-encoded phenylalanine. In an earlier analysis of roughly 610 of the donors, sequences lacking an unambiguous match to a single V gene segment were excluded. An earlier analysis of around 600 of the donors classified V segments as functional when productive rearrangements were above 56.7% and as segregating when the standard deviation between donors was above 5%. A statistical classification framework was built to diagnose cytomegalovirus status from the catalog of TCR beta chain sequences. In a later analysis, TCR nucleotide sequences were compared against IMGT/GENE-DB human TR gene sequences so that V and J genes could be assigned. Using the TCRdist pipeline, a later analysis assigned CDR3 sequences along with most-parsimonious VDJ recombination scenarios. In a later analysis, each TCR beta chain was defined by its CDR3 amino acid sequence together with its V-gene family, and reads lacking a unique V-gene family were excluded. As a way to deal with suspected cross-contamination and a sequencing artifact, a later analysis dropped roughly 620 nucleotide sequences that were highly shared and had low generation probability. In a later analysis, a clonal expansion index was calculated for each public chain from normalized within-repertoire ranks of inferred template counts. In a later analysis, generation probabilities were computed with a VDJ recombination model fitted to out-of-frame rearrangements, and the resulting probabilities were checked against IGoR. Hypergeometric tests were used in a later analysis to score TCR-TCR, TCR-HLA and TCR-CMV co-occurrence, with a repertoire-size bias correction applied to the TCR pairs. To estimate false discovery rates, a later analysis permuted the HLA or CMV assignments 20 times. In a later analysis, co-occurring TCRs were grouped with DBSCAN, and TCRdist sequence similarity was added when clustering was performed within HLA-allele-positive subsets. For co-occurrence clustering, repertoires with fewer than 30,000 or more than 120,000 public chains were excluded, along with a handful of repertoires with anomalous nucleotide sharing. Entries here come from immuneACCESS through TCRdb and include only in-frame sequences with V and J called. Some clones fail to appear in such tables; in the studies checked, an unresolved V gene covers under half of the shortfall, and the cause of the remainder is unknown. V, J and clone size were drawn from that table, and D and trimming were deduced from the DNA. The sample table lists 200,000 to 250,000 clones, 70% to 85% of them with a count of one. The ten largest clonotypes hold roughly 0.58% of the sample.

V is cut by 8 bases and J by 7 bases, and the space between the germline ends is 8 bases. CDR1 and CDR2 are read off the germline V gene (reference sequence) as MNHEY and SMNVEV. The CDR3 holds 11 amino acids from the cysteine to the phenylalanine. The read is trimmed to its CDR3 DNA, 33 bases read in frame from base 1. The sample holds many counts of this clone. Its antigen is currently not known. There are no base qualities to consult, and no much larger clone falls within one base. The TCR sequence derives from a woman aged 40 to 50 in good health and CMV-seronegative. The receptor chain draws on TRBV27 and TRBJ2-2, and possibly TRBD1, on 6 matching bases. Material for sequencing was PBMCs. The CDR3 protein sequence reads: CASGTYGELFF. The sequenced DNA is TGTGCCAGCGGGACATACGGGGAGCTGTTTTTT.